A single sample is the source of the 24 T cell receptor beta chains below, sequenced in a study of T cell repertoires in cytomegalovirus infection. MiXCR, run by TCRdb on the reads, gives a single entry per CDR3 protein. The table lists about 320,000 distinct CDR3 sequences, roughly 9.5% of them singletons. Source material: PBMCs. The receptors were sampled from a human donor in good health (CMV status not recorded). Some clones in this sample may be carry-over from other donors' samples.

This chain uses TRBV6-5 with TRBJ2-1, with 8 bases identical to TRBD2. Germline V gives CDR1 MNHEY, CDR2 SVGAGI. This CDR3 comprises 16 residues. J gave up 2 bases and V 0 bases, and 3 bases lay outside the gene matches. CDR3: CASSYSGTRTYNEQFF. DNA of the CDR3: TGTGCCAGCAGTTACTCGGGGACTAGGACCTACAATGAGCAGTTCTTC.

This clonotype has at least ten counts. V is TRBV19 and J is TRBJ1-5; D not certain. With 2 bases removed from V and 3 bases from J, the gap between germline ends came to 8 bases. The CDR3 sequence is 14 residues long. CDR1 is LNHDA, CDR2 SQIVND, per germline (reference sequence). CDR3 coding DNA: TGTGCCAGTAGTATATACAGAGACAATCAGCCCCAGCATTTT. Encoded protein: CASSIYRDNQPQHF.

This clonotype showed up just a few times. CDR3 residues: CASSLLAKPEQFF. The CDR3 DNA follows: TGTGCCAGCAGTTTACTAGCCAAGCCCGAGCAGTTCTTC. The V call is TRBV12-3 or TRBV12-4, the J call TRBJ2-1; D may be TRBD2 (5 bases). This CDR3 comprises 13 residues. Trimming removed 2 bases at V and 10 bases at J, with 12 bases between.

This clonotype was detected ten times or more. The CDR3 DNA reads as TGTGCCAGCAGCTTACGCCTGGGGGGTACGCAGTATTTT. Amino acids: CASSLRLGGTQYF. The V gene is TRBV7-2, the J gene TRBJ2-3, with D tentatively TRBD2 (6 bases). Germline V gene sequence: CDR1 SGHTA, CDR2 FQGNSA. The CDR3 consists of 13 residues. V lost 2 bases, J lost 8 bases, and 11 bases lay in between.

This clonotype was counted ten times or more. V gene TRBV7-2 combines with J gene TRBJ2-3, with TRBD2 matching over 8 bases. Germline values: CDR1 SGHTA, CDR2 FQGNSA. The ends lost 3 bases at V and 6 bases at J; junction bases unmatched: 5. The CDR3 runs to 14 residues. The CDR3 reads CASSFRRGADTQYF. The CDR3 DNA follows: TGTGCCAGCAGCTTCCGGCGGGGGGCCGATACGCAGTATTTT.

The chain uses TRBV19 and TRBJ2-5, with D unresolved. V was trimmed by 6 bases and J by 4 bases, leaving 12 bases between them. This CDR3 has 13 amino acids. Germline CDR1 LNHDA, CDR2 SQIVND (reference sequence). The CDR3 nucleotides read TGTGCCAGTAGCCGGAACAAGGGAGAGACCCAGTACTTC. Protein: CASSRNKGETQYF.

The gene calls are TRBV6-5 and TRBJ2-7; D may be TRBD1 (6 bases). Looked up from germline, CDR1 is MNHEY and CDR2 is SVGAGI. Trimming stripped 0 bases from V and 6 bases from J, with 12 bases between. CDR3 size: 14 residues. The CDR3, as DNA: TGTGCCAGCAGTTACTCGTACAGGGCAGCCGAGCAGTACTTC. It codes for CASSYSYRAAEQYF.

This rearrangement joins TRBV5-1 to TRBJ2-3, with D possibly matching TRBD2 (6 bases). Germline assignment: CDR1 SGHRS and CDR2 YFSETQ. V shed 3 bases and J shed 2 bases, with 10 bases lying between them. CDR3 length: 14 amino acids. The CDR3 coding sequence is TGCGCCAGCAGCTGGTCGGACTACACAGATACGCAGTATTTT. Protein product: CASSWSDYTDTQYF.

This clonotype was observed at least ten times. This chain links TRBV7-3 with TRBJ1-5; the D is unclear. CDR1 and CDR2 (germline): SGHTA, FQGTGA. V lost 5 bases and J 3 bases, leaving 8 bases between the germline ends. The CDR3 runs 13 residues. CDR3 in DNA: TGTGCCAGCAGCCTCACCAACAATCAGCCCCAGCATTTT. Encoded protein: CASSLTNNQPQHF.

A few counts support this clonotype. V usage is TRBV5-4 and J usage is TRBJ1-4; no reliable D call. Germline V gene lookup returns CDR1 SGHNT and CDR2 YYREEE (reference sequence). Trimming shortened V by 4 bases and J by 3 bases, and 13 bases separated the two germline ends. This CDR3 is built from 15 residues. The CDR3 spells CASSPDRGPNEKLFF. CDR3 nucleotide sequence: TGTGCCAGCAGCCCCGACCGAGGACCTAATGAAAAACTGTTTTTT.

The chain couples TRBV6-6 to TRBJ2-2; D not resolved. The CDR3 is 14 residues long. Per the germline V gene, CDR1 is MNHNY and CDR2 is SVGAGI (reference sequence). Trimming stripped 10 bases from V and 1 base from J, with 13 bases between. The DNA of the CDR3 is TGTGCCACCCTAAGGTCGTTGAACACCGGGGAGCTGTTTTTT. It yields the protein CATLRSLNTGELFF.

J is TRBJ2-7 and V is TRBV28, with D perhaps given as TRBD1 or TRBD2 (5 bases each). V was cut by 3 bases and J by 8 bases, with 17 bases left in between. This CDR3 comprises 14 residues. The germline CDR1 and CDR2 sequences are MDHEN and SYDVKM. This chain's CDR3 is CASSFFRDLQQQYF. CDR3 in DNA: TGTGCCAGCAGTTTCTTTCGGGACCTCCAGCAGCAGTACTTC.

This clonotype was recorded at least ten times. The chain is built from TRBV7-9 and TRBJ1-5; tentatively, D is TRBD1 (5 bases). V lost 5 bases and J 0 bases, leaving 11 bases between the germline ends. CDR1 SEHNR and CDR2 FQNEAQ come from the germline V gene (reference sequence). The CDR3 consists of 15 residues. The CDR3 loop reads CASSPLGGSNQPQHF. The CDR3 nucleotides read TGTGCCAGCAGCCCTCTCGGGGGTAGCAATCAGCCCCAGCATTTT.

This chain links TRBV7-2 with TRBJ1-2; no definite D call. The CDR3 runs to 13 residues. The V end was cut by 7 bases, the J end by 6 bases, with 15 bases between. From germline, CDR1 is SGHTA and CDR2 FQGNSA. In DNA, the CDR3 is TGTGCCAGCAAGAGGACCTTATTGGATGGCTACACCTTC. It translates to CASKRTLLDGYTF. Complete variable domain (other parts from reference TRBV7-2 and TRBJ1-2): GAGVSQSPSNKVTEKGKDVELRCDPISGHTALYWYRQSLGQGLEFLIYFQGNSAPDKSGLPSDRFSAERTGGSVSTLTIQRTQQEDSAVYLCASKRTLLDGYTFGSGTRLTVV.

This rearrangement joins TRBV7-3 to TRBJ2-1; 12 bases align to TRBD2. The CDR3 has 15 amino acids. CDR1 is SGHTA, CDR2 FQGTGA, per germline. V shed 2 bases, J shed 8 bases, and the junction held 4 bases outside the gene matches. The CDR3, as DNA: TGTGCCAGCAGCTTACGGCCTAGCGGGGGGGATGAGCAGTTCTTC. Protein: CASSLRPSGGDEQFF.

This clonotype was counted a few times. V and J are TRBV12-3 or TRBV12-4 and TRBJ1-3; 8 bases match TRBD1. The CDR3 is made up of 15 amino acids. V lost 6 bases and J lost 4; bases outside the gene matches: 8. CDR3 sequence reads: CASRRTGRTGNTIYF. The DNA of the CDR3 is TGTGCCAGCAGGCGGACAGGGAGGACAGGAAACACCATATATTTT.

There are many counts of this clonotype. The CDR3: CASSRDNMNTEAFF. The CDR3 DNA reads TGTGCCAGCAGTCGGGACAACATGAACACTGAAGCTTTCTTT. The chain combines TRBV6-2 or TRBV6-3 with TRBJ1-1, with D maybe TRBD1 (6 bases). The CDR3 has 14 amino acids. From germline, CDR1 is MNHEY and CDR2 SVGEGT. Trimming took off 5 bases at V and 0 bases at J, with 10 bases between the two ends.

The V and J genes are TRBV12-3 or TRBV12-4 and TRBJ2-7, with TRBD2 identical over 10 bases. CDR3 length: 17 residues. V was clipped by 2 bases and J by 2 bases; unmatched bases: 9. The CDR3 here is CASSLTPSGGSPYEQYF. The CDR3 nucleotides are TGTGCCAGCAGTTTAACGCCTAGCGGGGGAAGTCCCTACGAGCAGTACTTC.

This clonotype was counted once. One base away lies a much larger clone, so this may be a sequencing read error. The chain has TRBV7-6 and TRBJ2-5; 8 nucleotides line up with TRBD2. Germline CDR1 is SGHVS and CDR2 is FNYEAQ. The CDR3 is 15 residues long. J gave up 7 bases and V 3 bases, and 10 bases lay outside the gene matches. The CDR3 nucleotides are TGTGCCAGCAGCTTCGAAGCGGGAGTTCCAGTGACCCAGTACTTC. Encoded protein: CASSFEAGVPVTQYF.

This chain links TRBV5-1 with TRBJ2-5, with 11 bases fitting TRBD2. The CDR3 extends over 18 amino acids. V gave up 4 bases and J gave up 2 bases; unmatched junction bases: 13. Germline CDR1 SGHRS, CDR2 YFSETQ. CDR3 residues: CASSQSSSSGGFQETQYF. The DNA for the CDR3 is TGCGCCAGCAGCCAAAGCTCCTCTAGCGGGGGGTTTCAAGAGACCCAGTACTTC.

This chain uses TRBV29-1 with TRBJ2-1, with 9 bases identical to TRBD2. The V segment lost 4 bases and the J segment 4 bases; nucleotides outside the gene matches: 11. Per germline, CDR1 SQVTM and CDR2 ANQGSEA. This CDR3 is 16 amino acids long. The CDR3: CSVVGSGSWGYNEQFF. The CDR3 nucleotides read TGCAGCGTTGTGGGTAGCGGGAGTTGGGGATACAATGAGCAGTTCTTC.

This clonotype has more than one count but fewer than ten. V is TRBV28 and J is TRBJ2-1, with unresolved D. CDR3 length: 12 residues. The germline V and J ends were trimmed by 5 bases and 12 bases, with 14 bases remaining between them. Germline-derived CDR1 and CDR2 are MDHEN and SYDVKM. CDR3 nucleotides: TGTGCCAGCAGTCCGAGGAATGGGCGGCAGTTCTTC. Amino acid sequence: CASSPRNGRQFF.

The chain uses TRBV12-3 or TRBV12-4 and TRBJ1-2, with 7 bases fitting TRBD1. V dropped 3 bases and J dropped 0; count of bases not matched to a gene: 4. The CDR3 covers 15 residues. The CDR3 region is CASSFLDRTNYGYTF. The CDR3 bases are TGTGCCAGCAGTTTTCTGGACAGGACTAACTATGGCTACACCTTC.

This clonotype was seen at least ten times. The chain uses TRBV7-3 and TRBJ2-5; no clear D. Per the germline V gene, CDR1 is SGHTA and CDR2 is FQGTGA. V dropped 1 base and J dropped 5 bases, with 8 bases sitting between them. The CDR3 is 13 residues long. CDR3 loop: CASSLNPRETQYF. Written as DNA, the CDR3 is TGTGCCAGCAGCTTAAATCCGCGGGAGACCCAGTACTTC.